The 21 T cell receptor beta chains below come from one sample, sequenced in a study of blood T cells in healthy people across ages. Alongside a J-beta primer mix, a sample-barcoded 5' primer served in a second PCR lasting roughly 6 to 11 cycles. A single record per CDR3 protein comes from TCRdb applying MiXCR to the 5' RACE reads. The table shows about 720,000 distinct CDR3 sequences, with 22% occurring only once. Sequencing was carried out using blood. These receptor sequences come from a man in his 70s in good health.

Concerning this clonotype: A junction boundary mismatches the germline segment, possibly from a read error. The chain employs TRBV12-3 or TRBV12-4 and TRBJ2-3; perhaps TRBD2 as D (7 bases). The CDR3 consists of 14 residues. The CDR3 sequence is CASSWGGGTDAQYF. The CDR3, as DNA: TGTGCCAGCAGTTGGGGGGGGGGCACAGATGCGCAGTATTTT.

This clonotype was found a few times. This chain joins TRBV5-1 and TRBJ2-5; the match to TRBD2 covers 7 bases. CDR3 length equals 14 residues. Per the germline V gene, CDR1 is SGHRS and CDR2 is YFSETQ. Germline trimming cut 4 bases from V and 2 bases from J; bases unmatched to any gene: 5. Here the CDR3 reads CASSGLAAQETQYF. The CDR3 DNA is TGCGCCAGCAGCGGCCTAGCGGCTCAAGAGACCCAGTACTTC.

This clonotype was seen a few times. The chain has TRBV25-1 and TRBJ1-3; D is possibly TRBD1 (5 bases). The CDR3 covers 15 residues. Germline CDR1 is MGHDK and CDR2 is SYGVNS. V was shortened by 3 bases and J by 1 base, with 10 bases between the two germline ends. In DNA form, the CDR3 reads TGTGCCAGCAGTGAGACAGCCGATTCTGGAAACACCATATATTTT. Translating gives CASSETADSGNTIYF.

The genes are TRBV7-2 and TRBJ2-7; D is unclear. TRBJ2-5 matches the DNA end more closely, so the J call is doubtful. Germline V lookup: CDR1 SGHTA, CDR2 FQGNSA. This CDR3 has 13 amino acids. The CDR3 nucleotides are TGTACCAGCAGCTTAGGGACGCTCGAGACCCAGTACTTC. Translation gives CTSSLGTLETQYF.

V is TRBV7-9 and J is TRBJ1-4, with D maybe TRBD1 (5 bases). Trimming removed 5 bases from V and 0 bases from J, with 10 bases in between. The CDR3 runs 15 residues. Germline V gives CDR1 SEHNR, CDR2 FQNEAQ (reference sequence). The CDR3 loop is CASSRDRTTNEKLFF. The CDR3 nucleotides are TGTGCCAGCAGCCGTGACAGAACAACTAATGAAAAACTGTTTTTT.

The table lists this clonotype with a few counts. The chain uses TRBV6-2 or TRBV6-3 and TRBJ2-1, with 8 bases that match TRBD2. TRBJ2-7 explains the end of the DNA better; the J call may be wrong. The CDR3 length is 13 residues. The germline gives CDR1 MNHEY, CDR2 SVGEGT. CDR3 loop: CASNVAGNYEQYV. The CDR3 DNA reads as TGTGCCAGCAATGTAGCGGGGAACTACGAGCAGTACGTC.

V gene TRBV12-3 or TRBV12-4 combines with J gene TRBJ2-6; D unclear. This CDR3 contains 15 residues. V dropped 7 bases and J dropped 0 bases, with 10 bases sitting between them. The CDR3 coding sequence is TGTGCCAGCACCACAGCCTCCTCTGGGGCCAACGTCCTGACTTTC. Translating it yields CASTTASSGANVLTF.

This clonotype was counted a few times. This chain connects TRBV7-2 to TRBJ1-5; D is perhaps TRBD1 (6 bases). Trimming took 1 base from V and 4 from J, leaving 17 bases between them. There are 17 residues in the CDR3. Germline CDR1 is SGHTA and CDR2 is FQGNSA. CDR3 sequence (DNA): TGTGCCAGCAGCTTAGATGGGACATGGAAGCAAAATCAGCCCCAGCATTTT. Translating gives CASSLDGTWKQNQPQHF.

In this sample, this clonotype turned up many times. The J gene is TRBJ2-3, the V gene TRBV12-3 or TRBV12-4; D not certain. The CDR3 is 14 amino acids. Trimming removed 5 bases from V and 2 bases from J, with 11 bases in between. The CDR3 DNA follows: TGTGCCAGCAGTCCCTCGCGAGCCACAGATACGCAGTATTTT. It translates to CASSPSRATDTQYF.

The chain is built from TRBV6-4 and TRBJ1-2, with 8 bases matching TRBD1. Trimming cost V 4 bases and J 7 bases; bases outside gene matches: 11. The CDR3 contains 15 residues. CDR1 and CDR2 from the germline V gene are MRHNA and SNTAGT. The CDR3 DNA is TGTGCCAGCAGTGTTTCCCAGGGGGCTCTCAGTGGCTACACCTTC. Residues: CASSVSQGALSGYTF.

This clonotype turned up a few times. V and J are TRBV5-1 and TRBJ2-5, with TRBD2 matching 9 bases. The trim removed 0 bases at V and 4 bases at J, leaving 13 bases unmatched. The CDR3 is 18 residues long. Germline CDR1 and CDR2: SGHRS and YFSETQ. As DNA, the CDR3 is TGCGCCAGCAGCTTGGAGGGGCTAGCGGGGTACGCTCGAGAGACCCAGTACTTC. Translating it yields CASSLEGLAGYARETQYF.

The table lists this clonotype with a few counts. This sequence joins TRBV9 and TRBJ1-2; D uncertain. Trimming removed 4 bases from V and 6 bases from J, with 16 bases in between. Per the germline V gene, CDR1 is SGDLS and CDR2 is YYNGEE. The CDR3 loop spans 14 amino acids. In DNA form, the CDR3 reads TGTGCCAGCAGCCTTAGGACCGCCCCGGATGGCTACACCTTC. Protein product: CASSLRTAPDGYTF.

V gene TRBV5-2 combines with J gene TRBJ2-1; the table calls TRBD2, which could not be checked here. TRBV5-2 is tagged as a pseudogene. The CDR3 loop spans 13 amino acids. For the CDR3, the DNA is TGTGCCAGTCGACTAGCGGGAGGCAATGAGCAGTTCTTC. Translation gives CASRLAGGNEQFF.

This clonotype was seen only a few times. The chain is built from TRBV11-2 and TRBJ2-1; the match to TRBD2 covers 10 bases. The V segment lost 1 base and the J segment 8 bases; nucleotides outside the gene matches: 8. Germline values: CDR1 SGHAT, CDR2 FQNNGV. The CDR3 loop spans 16 amino acids. CDR3 nucleotides: TGTGCCAGCAGCTTAGGGGCTAGCGGGAGTGGCGATGAGCAGTTCTTC. The encoded protein is CASSLGASGSGDEQFF.

The rearrangement links TRBV29-1 to TRBJ2-1; tentatively, D is TRBD2 (5 bases). V lost 5 bases and J 6 bases, leaving 8 bases between the germline ends. This CDR3 is 11 amino acids long. Germline values: CDR1 SQVTM, CDR2 ANQGSEA. CDR3: CSVRRTNEQFF. Written as DNA, the CDR3 is TGCAGCGTTAGGAGGACCAATGAGCAGTTCTTC.

The rearrangement joins TRBV12-3 or TRBV12-4 to TRBJ1-1; 9 bases map to TRBD1. The CDR3 extends over 15 amino acids. V lost 5 bases to trimming and J lost 1 base; unmatched junction nucleotides: 5. In nucleotides, the CDR3 is TGTGCCAGCAGTCCCGGACAGGGGAGGAACACTGAAGCTTTCTTT. Its translation is CASSPGQGRNTEAFF.

This clonotype was seen a few times. This chain uses TRBV18 with TRBJ1-1; no clear D. Trimming pared 0 bases from V and 0 bases from J, leaving 11 bases between. This CDR3 spans 16 amino acids. CDR1 and CDR2 from the germline V gene are KGHSH and LQKENI. The CDR3 sequence is CASSPPFEFMNTEAFF. CDR3 DNA: TGTGCCAGCTCACCACCCTTCGAGTTCATGAACACTGAAGCTTTCTTT.

The V and J genes are TRBV7-3 and TRBJ2-6; D tentatively fits TRBD1 or TRBD2 (5 bases each). The CDR3 has 17 residues. Trimming took off 0 bases at V and 3 bases at J, with 12 bases between the two ends. Germline CDR1 is SGHTA and CDR2 is FQGTGA. The CDR3 reads CASSLTGEMGGANVLTF. Here the CDR3 DNA reads TGTGCCAGCAGCTTAACGGGGGAAATGGGTGGGGCCAACGTCCTGACTTTC.

The chain has TRBV11-2 and TRBJ2-5, with 7 bases identical to TRBD2. Germline CDR1 and CDR2: SGHAT and FQNNGV. J gave up 4 bases and V 5 bases, and 7 bases lay outside the gene matches. The length of the CDR3 is 14 residues. The CDR3: CASSPRRGTETQYF. CDR3 DNA sequence: TGTGCCAGCAGCCCGCGGCGGGGGACAGAGACCCAGTACTTC.

V gene TRBV5-5 combines with J gene TRBJ2-5, with 10 bases lining up with TRBD2. J gave up 5 bases and V 3 bases, and 7 bases lay outside the gene matches. CDR1 and CDR2 (germline): SGHKS, YYEKEE (reference sequence). CDR3 size: 15 residues. CDR3 in DNA: TGTGCCAGCAGCTCGCTAGCGGGAGTGTGGGAGACCCAGTACTTC. Protein sequence: CASSSLAGVWETQYF.

The V gene is TRBV5-1, the J gene TRBJ1-1; D not resolved. Germline V gene sequence: CDR1 SGHRS, CDR2 YFSETQ. Trimming took off 2 bases at V and 0 bases at J, with 17 bases between the two ends. CDR3 size: 17 residues. For the CDR3, the DNA is TGCGCCAGCAGCTTAGTGCCCGTTTGGGAGCTGAACACTGAAGCTTTCTTT. Protein: CASSLVPVWELNTEAFF.